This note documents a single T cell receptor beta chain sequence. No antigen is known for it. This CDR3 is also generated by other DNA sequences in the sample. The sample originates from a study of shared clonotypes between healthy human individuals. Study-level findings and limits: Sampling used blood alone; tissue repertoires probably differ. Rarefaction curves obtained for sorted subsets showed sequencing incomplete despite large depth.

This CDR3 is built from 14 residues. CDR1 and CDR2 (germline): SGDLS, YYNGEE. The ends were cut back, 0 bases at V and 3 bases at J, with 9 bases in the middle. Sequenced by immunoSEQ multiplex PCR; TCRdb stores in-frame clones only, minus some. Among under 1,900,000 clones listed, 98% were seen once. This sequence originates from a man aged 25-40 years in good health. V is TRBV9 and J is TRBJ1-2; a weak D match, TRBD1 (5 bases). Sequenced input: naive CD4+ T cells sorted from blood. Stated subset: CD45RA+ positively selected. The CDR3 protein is CASSVAGRDYGYTF. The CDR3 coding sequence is TGTGCCAGCAGCGTAGCCGGCAGGGACTATGGCTACACCTTC.